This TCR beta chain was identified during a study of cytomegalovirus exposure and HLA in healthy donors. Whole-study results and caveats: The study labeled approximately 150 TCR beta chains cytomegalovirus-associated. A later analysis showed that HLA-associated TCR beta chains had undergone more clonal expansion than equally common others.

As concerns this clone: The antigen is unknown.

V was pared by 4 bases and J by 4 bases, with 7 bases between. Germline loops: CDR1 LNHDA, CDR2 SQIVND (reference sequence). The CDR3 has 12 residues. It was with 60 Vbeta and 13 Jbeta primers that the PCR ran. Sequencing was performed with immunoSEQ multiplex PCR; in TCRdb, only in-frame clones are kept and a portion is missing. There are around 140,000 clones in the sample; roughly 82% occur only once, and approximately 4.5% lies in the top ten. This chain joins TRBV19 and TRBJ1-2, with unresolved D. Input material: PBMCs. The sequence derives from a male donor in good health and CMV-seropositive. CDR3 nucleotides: TGTGCCAGTAGTAGAAACAGCTATGGCTACACCTTC. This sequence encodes CASSRNSYGYTF.